This is a list of T cell receptor beta chains from one sample in a study of T-cell reconstitution after alpha-beta-depleted transplantation in children. TCRdb called the PCR reads again in MiXCR, with one record for every CDR3 protein. The sample yields roughly 170,000 distinct CDR3 sequences, 6% to 7% seen once. Sequencing used PBMCs from the stem cell graft donor, obtained from the stem cell graft. The receptors derive from a human donor who donated a stem cell graft to a child with Wiskott-Aldrich syndrome. Each CDR3 is given with its conserved first and last residue. The order of the fields is clone size, D gene, V gene, J gene, CDR3 protein, CDR3 DNA. The D gene is left open where the match is weak. Only part of the rows carry a size: once, few, many, or a class if the clone is expanded.

>many|NA|TRBV20-1|TRBJ1-1
CSVMEQANTEAFF
TGCAGTGTTATGGAACAGGCGAACACTGAAGCTTTCTTT
>NA|NA|TRBV12-3/TRBV12-4|TRBJ2-1
CASSANYNEQFF
TGTGCCAGCAGTGCAAACTACAATGAGCAGTTCTTC
>few|NA|TRBV7-2|TRBJ2-3
CASSFWSGDTQYF
TGTGCCAGCAGCTTTTGGAGTGGAGATACGCAGTATTTT
>many|TRBD2|TRBV28|TRBJ2-7
CASWGGGEQYF
TGTGCCTCCTGGGGGGGTGGCGAGCAGTACTTC
>NA|NA|TRBV11-2|TRBJ1-2
CASTQGNLPNYGYTF
TGTGCCAGCACCCAAGGAAATCTCCCAAACTATGGCTACACCTTC
>many|NA|TRBV29-1|TRBJ1-1
CSGGGLGNTEAFF
TGCAGCGGAGGCGGATTAGGGAACACTGAAGCTTTCTTT
>many|NA|TRBV5-1|TRBJ2-7
CASSQDGTSYEQYF
TGCGCCAGCAGCCAAGACGGGACCTCCTACGAGCAGTACTTC
>many|NA|TRBV3-1|TRBJ2-7
CASNRRVCDEQYF
TGTGCCAGCAATCGGCGGGTTTGCGACGAGCAGTACTTC
>many|TRBD2|TRBV27|TRBJ2-3
CASSPWGGRADTQYF
TGTGCCAGCAGTCCCTGGGGGGGAAGGGCAGATACGCAGTATTTT
>many|TRBD2|TRBV20-1|TRBJ2-1
CSARRAGGLYNEQFF
TGCAGTGCTAGGAGAGCGGGGGGCCTCTACAATGAGCAGTTCTTC
>many|NA|TRBV4-3|TRBJ2-7
CASSQEVAGSSYEQYF
TGCGCCAGCAGCCAAGAAGTCGCAGGGTCCTCCTACGAGCAGTACTTC
>many|TRBD1|TRBV24-1|TRBJ1-5
CATSDPTGAGNQPQHF
TGTGCCACCAGTGACCCGACAGGGGCAGGGAATCAGCCCCAGCATTTT
>many|TRBD2|TRBV3-1|TRBJ2-7
CASSPSRGGRGSYEQYF
TGTGCCAGCAGCCCATCGAGAGGCGGGAGAGGCTCCTACGAGCAGTACTTC
>many|TRBD2|TRBV12-3/TRBV12-4|TRBJ2-7
CASSLGLAGVYEQYF
TGTGCCAGCAGTTTAGGGTTAGCGGGAGTATATGAGCAGTACTTC
>many|NA|TRBV7-2|TRBJ2-5
CASSLAAVEQTQYF
TGTGCCAGCAGCTTAGCAGCCGTCGAACAGACCCAGTACTTC
>many|TRBD2|TRBV10-3|TRBJ2-7
CAISEFAGGDEQYF
TGTGCCATCAGTGAGTTCGCGGGAGGGGACGAGCAGTACTTC
>many|TRBD1|TRBV12-3/TRBV12-4|TRBJ1-5
CASKQGIQPQHF
TGTGCCAGCAAACAGGGGATTCAGCCCCAGCATTTT
>many|NA|TRBV12-3/TRBV12-4|TRBJ2-5
CASSFGPPKAETQYF
TGTGCCAGCAGTTTCGGTCCCCCAAAGGCGGAGACCCAGTACTTC
>NA|TRBD2|TRBV20-1|TRBJ2-4
CCAGRGLAGGPANIQYF
TGCTGTGCTGGACGAGGACTAGCGGGAGGGCCCGCAAACATTCAGTACTTC
>many|NA|TRBV7-2|TRBJ2-5
CASSLPTGGETQYF
TGTGCCAGCAGCCTCCCAACGGGCGGGGAGACCCAGTACTTC
>many|TRBD2|TRBV20-1|TRBJ2-1
CSARSRTSGRLGEQFF
TGCAGTGCTAGATCCCGAACTAGCGGGAGACTGGGTGAGCAGTTCTTC
>many|NA|TRBV9|TRBJ2-6
CASSGGANVLTF
TGTGCCAGCAGCGGGGGGGCCAACGTCCTGACTTTC
>many|NA|TRBV20-1|TRBJ2-5
CSAPKPGQQKETQYF
TGCAGTGCCCCCAAGCCGGGACAACAGAAAGAGACCCAGTACTTC
>many|TRBD2|TRBV10-3|TRBJ2-7
CAISAHISGSSYEQYF
TGTGCCATCAGTGCCCACATTAGCGGGAGCTCCTACGAGCAGTACTTC
>few|TRBD1|TRBV2|TRBJ1-1
CASSEQGAVNTEAFF
TGTGCCAGCAGTGAGCAGGGGGCCGTGAACACTGAAGCTTTCTTT
>many|NA|TRBV3-1|TRBJ2-7
CASSQDGLPYEQYF
TGTGCCAGCAGCCAAGATGGACTTCCCTACGAGCAGTACTTC
>many|NA|TRBV14|TRBJ1-5
CASSKRGILYQPQHF
TGTGCCAGCAGCAAAAGAGGGATTCTATATCAGCCCCAGCATTTT
>many|TRBD1|TRBV10-3|TRBJ2-7
CAISGRGTAYEQYF
TGTGCCATCAGTGGGCGAGGGACAGCCTACGAGCAGTACTTC
>many|NA|TRBV29-1|TRBJ2-5
CSVGVETQYF
TGCAGCGTCGGAGTAGAGACCCAGTACTTC
>many|NA|TRBV10-3|TRBJ1-5
CAISEYNQPQHF
TGTGCCATCAGTGAGTACAATCAGCCCCAGCATTTT
>many|NA|TRBV18|TRBJ2-5
CASSPDAGNKETQYF
TGTGCCAGCTCACCGGATGCAGGGAATAAAGAGACCCAGTACTTC
>many|NA|TRBV20-1|TRBJ2-3
CSARPPVVTDTQYF
TGCAGTGCTAGACCTCCGGTAGTGACAGATACGCAGTATTTT
>many|TRBD2|TRBV3-1|TRBJ2-3
CATGLAGVTDTQYF
TGTGCCACCGGACTAGCGGGGGTCACAGATACGCAGTATTTT
>NA|TRBD1|TRBV7-8|TRBJ1-3
CASSLARGRENTIYF
TGTGCCAGCAGCTTAGCCAGGGGGCGAGAAAACACCATATATTTT
>many|TRBD1|TRBV5-1|TRBJ2-2
CASHQGARDGELFF
TGCGCCAGCCATCAGGGGGCTCGTGACGGGGAGCTGTTTTTT
>many|TRBD2|TRBV9|TRBJ2-7
CASSTHPGGDEQYF
TGTGCCAGCAGCACCCACCCGGGGGGAGACGAGCAGTACTTC
>many|TRBD2|TRBV5-1|TRBJ2-1
CASSLFPDSGGDNEQFF
TGCGCCAGCAGCCTCTTTCCAGATAGCGGGGGGGATAATGAGCAGTTCTTC
>few|NA|TRBV7-7|TRBJ2-5
CASSQSGFGETQYF
TGTGCCAGCAGTCAATCAGGATTCGGCGAGACCCAGTACTTC
>many|NA|TRBV7-6|TRBJ1-6
CASSLGRTGANSPLHF
TGTGCCAGCAGCTTAGGGCGAACAGGTGCCAATTCACCCCTCCACTTT
>many|TRBD2|TRBV10-3|TRBJ2-1
CAIRGLGLNEQFF
TGTGCCATCAGGGGACTAGGGTTGAATGAGCAGTTCTTC
>many|NA|TRBV5-5|TRBJ1-1
CASSLRDNTEAFF
TGTGCCAGCAGCTTGAGGGATAACACTGAAGCTTTCTTT
>few|TRBD2|TRBV25-1|TRBJ2-5
CASSGLAAGEETQYF
TGTGCCAGCAGTGGACTAGCAGCGGGCGAAGAGACCCAGTACTTC
>NA|NA|TRBV7-2|TRBJ1-2
CASSLFWGNYGYTF
TGTGCCAGCAGCTTATTTTGGGGCAACTATGGCTACACCTTC
>many|NA|TRBV19|TRBJ2-3
CASSFRTDTQYF
TGTGCCAGTAGTTTTCGCACAGATACGCAGTATTTT
>many|TRBD1|TRBV7-9|TRBJ2-5
CASSSGTGAGETQYF
TGTGCCAGCAGCTCGGGGACAGGGGCAGGGGAGACCCAGTACTTC
>many|TRBD2|TRBV7-8|TRBJ2-1
CASSLAWSSGSYNEQFF
TGTGCCAGCAGCTTAGCGTGGTCTAGCGGGAGTTACAATGAGCAGTTCTTC
>many|NA|TRBV7-9|TRBJ2-7
CASSLIDYEQYF
TGTGCCAGCAGCTTAATAGACTACGAGCAGTACTTC